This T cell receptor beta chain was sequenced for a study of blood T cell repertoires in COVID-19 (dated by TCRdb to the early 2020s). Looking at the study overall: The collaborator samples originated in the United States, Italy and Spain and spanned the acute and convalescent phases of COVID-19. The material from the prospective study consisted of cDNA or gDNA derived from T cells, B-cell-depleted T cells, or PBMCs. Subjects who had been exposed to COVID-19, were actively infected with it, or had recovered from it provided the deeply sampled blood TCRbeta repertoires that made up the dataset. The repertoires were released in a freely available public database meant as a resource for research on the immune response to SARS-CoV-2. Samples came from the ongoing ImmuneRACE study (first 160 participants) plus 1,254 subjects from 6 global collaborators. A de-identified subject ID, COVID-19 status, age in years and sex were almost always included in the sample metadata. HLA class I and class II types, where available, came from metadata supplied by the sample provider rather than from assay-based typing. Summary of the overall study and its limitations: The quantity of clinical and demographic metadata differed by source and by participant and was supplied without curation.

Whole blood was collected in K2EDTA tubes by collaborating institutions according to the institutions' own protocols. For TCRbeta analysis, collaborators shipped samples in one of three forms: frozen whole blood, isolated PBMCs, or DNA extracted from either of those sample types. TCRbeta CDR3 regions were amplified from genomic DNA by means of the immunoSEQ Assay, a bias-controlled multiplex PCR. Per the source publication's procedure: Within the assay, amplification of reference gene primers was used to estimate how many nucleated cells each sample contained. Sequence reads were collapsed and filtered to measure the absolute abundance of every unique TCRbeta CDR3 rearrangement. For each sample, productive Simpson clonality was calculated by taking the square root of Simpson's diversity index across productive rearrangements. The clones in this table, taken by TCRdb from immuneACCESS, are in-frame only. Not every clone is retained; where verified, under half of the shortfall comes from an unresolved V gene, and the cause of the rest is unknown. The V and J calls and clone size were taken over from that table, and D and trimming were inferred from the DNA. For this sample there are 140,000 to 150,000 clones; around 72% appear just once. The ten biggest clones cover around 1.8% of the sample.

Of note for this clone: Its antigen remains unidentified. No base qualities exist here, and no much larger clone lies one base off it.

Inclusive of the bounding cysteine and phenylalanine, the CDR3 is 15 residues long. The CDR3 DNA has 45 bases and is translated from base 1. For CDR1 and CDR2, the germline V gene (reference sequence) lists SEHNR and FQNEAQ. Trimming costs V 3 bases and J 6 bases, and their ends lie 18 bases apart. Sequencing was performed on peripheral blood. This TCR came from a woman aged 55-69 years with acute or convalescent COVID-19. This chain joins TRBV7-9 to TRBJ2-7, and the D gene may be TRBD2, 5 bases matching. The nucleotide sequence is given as TGTGCCAGCAGCTTTGGCCGGGATCGGGCTTCCGAGCAGTACTTC. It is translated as CASSFGRDRASEQYF.